Below, one T cell receptor beta chain is given with its context. Its target is unknown. Measured with immunoSEQ multiplex PCR; TCRdb has only the in-frame clones, and not every one. The table includes approximately 80,000 clones, 89% detected once. The entry originates in a study of radiation and T cells in renal cell carcinoma. Study-wide findings and caveats: Top tumor clonotypes rose in blood 2 weeks post-radiation, then contracted.

The time point was: blood 4 weeks post-SBRT, at nephrectomy. Treatment: 15 Gy SBRT to primary tumor, nephrectomy 4 weeks later. The CDR3 totals 15 residues. CDR1 and CDR2 from the germline V gene are LGHNA and YNFKEQ. V was cut by 4 bases and J by 8 bases, with 20 bases left in between. This chain connects TRBV4-2 to TRBJ1-2; D is ambiguous. Sequencing used blood, obtained from a patient whose treatment included radiotherapy and nephrectomy. The TCR comes from a woman between 65 and 79 years old with renal cell carcinoma. CDR3 DNA sequence: TGTGCCAGCAGCCGTTCAAGGTTCGGGTTTTGGGGCTACACCTTC. This gives the protein CASSRSRFGFWGYTF.